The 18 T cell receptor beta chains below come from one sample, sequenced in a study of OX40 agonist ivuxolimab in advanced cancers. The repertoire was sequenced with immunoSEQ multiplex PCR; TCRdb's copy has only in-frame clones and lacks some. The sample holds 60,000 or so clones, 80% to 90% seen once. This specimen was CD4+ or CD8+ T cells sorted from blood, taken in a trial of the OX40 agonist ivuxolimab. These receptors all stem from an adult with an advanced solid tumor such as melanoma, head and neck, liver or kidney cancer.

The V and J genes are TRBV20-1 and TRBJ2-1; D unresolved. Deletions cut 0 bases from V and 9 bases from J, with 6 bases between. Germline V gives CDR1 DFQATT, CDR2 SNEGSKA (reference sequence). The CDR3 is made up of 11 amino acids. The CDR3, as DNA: TGCAGTGCTAGAGAGAATCGTGAGCAGTTCTTC. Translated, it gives CSARENREQFF.

The CDR3 loop reads CASSPDRGLRETQYF. The CDR3 DNA is TGTGCCAGCAGTCCAGACAGGGGGCTACGAGAGACCCAGTACTTC. The chain recombines TRBV6-1 with TRBJ2-5, with TRBD1 matching 10 bases. The CDR3 is made up of 15 amino acids. J gave up 4 bases and V 5 bases, and 7 bases lay outside the gene matches. The germline CDR1 and CDR2 sequences are MNHNS and SASEGT.

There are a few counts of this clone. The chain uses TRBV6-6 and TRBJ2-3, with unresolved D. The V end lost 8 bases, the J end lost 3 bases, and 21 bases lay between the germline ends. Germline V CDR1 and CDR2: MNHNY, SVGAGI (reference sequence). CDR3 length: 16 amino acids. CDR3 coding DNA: TGTGCCAGCTTTATCCGAGACACACTCTTGACAGATACGCAGTATTTT. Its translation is CASFIRDTLLTDTQYF.

The chain's CDR3 is CASSVTFSGGQGSDLAKNIQYF. The CDR3, as DNA: TGTGCCAGCAGCGTCACCTTCTCGGGGGGACAGGGTTCTGACCTAGCCAAAAACATTCAGTACTTC. The J gene is TRBJ2-4, the V gene TRBV2; 9 nucleotides agree with TRBD1. V trimming: 6 bases; J trimming: 0 bases; junction bases outside the gene matches: 24. The CDR3 contains 22 residues. The germline V gene has CDR1 SNHLY and CDR2 FYNNEI.

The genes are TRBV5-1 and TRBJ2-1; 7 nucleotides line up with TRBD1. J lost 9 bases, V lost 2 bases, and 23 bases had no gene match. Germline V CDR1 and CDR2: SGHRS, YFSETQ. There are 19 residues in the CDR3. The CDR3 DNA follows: TGCGCCAGCAGCTTTGGGACAGCCCAATCACTAGACCGCCGGGCTGAGCAGTTCTTC. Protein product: CASSFGTAQSLDRRAEQFF.

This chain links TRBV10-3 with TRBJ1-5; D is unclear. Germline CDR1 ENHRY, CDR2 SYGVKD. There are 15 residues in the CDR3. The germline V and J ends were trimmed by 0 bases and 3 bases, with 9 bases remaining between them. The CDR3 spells CAISESSVTNQPQHF. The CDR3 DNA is TGTGCCATCAGTGAGTCGAGCGTTACCAATCAGCCCCAGCATTTT.

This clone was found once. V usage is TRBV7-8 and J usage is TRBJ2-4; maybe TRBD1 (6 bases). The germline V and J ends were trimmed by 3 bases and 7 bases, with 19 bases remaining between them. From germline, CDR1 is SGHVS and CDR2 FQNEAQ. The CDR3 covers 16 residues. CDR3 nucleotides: TGTGCCAGCAGCTTTGTTGACAGGACCCGGAGGAACATTCAGTACTTC. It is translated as CASSFVDRTRRNIQYF.

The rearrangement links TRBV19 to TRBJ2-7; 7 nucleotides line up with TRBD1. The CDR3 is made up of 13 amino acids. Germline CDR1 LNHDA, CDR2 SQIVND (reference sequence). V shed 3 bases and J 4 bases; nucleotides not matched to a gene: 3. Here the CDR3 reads CASSMTGKYEQYF. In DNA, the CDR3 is TGTGCCAGTAGTATGACAGGGAAGTACGAGCAGTACTTC.

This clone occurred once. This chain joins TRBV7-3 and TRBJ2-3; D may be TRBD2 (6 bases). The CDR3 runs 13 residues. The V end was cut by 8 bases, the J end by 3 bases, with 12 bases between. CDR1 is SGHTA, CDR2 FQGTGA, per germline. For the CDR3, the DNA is TGTGCCAGCCGTCTCGGGGGTACAGATACGCAGTATTTT. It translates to CASRLGGTDTQYF.

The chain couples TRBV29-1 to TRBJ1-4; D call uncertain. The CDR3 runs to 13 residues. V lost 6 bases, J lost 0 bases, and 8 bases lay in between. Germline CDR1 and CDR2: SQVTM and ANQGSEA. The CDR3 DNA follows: TGCAGCGTCGGAGTTGCAACTAATGAAAAACTGTTTTTT. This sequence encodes CSVGVATNEKLFF.

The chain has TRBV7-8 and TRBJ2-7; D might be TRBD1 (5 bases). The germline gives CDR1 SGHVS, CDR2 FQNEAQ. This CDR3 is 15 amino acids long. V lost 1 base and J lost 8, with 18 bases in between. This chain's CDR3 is CASSLESGALHQQYF. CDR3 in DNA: TGTGCCAGCAGCTTAGAATCTGGGGCCCTACATCAGCAGTACTTC.

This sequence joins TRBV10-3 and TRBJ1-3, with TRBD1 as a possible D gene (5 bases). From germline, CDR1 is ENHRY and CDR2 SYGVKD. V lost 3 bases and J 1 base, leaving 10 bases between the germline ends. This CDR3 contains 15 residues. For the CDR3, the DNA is TGTGCCATCAGTGACAGGCGGGGGTCTGGAAACACCATATATTTT. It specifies CAISDRRGSGNTIYF.

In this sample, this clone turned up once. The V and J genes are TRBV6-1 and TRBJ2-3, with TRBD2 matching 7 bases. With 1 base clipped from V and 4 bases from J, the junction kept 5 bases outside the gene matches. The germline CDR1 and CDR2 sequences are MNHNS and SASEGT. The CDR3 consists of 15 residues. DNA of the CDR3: TGTGCCAGCAGTGAAGTTCGGGGGGTGGCAGATACGCAGTATTTT. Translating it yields CASSEVRGVADTQYF.

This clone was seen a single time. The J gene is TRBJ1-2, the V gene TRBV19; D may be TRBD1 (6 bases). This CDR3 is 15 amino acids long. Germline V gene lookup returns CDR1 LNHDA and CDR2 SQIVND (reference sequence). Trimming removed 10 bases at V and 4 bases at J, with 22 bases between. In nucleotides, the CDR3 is TGTGCCACCCACCGGCCCGAGACAGGTGCCTATGGCTACACCTTC. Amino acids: CATHRPETGAYGYTF.

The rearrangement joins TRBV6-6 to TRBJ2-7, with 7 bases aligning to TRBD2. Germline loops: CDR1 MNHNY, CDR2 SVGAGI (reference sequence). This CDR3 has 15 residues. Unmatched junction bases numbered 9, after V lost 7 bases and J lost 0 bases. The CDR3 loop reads CASNPGGGGSYEQYF. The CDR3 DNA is TGTGCCAGCAACCCTGGGGGGGGAGGCTCCTACGAGCAGTACTTC.

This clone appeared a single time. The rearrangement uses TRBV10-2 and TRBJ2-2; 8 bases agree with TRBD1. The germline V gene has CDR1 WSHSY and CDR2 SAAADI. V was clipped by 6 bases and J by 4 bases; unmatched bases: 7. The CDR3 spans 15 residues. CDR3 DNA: TGCGCCAGCAGCCAACAGGGGGGCGGCACCGGGGAGCTGTTTTTT. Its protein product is CASSQQGGGTGELFF.

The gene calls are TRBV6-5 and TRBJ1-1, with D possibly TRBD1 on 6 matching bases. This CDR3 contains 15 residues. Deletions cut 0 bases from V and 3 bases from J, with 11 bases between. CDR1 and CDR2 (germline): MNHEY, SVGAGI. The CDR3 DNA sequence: TGTGCCAGCAGTTACTCTTGGACAGTTGACACTGAAGCTTTCTTT. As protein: CASSYSWTVDTEAFF.

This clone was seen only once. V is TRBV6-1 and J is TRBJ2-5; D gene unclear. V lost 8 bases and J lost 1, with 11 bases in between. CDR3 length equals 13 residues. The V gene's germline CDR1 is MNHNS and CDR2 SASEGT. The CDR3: CASSREIQETQYF. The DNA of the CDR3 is TGTGCCAGCTCGCGTGAGATCCAAGAGACCCAGTACTTC.